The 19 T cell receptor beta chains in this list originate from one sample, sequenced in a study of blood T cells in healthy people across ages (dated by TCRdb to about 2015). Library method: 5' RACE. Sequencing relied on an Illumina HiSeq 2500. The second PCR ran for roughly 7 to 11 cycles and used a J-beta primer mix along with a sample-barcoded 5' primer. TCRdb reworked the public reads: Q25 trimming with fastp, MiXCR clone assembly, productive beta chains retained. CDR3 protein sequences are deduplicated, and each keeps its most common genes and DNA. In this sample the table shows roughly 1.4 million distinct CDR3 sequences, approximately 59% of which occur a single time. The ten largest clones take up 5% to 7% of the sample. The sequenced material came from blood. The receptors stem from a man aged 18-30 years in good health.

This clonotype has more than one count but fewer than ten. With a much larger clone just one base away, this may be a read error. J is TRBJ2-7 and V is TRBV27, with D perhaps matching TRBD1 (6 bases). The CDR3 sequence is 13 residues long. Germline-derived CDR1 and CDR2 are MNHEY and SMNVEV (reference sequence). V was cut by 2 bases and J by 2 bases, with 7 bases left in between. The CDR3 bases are TGTGCCAGCAGTTTACGGACAGCCTACGAGCAGTACTTC. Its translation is CASSLRTAYEQYF.

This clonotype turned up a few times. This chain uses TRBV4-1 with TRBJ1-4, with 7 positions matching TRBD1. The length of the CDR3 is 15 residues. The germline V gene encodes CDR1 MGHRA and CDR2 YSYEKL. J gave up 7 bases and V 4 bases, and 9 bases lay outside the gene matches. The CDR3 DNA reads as TGCGCCAGCAGCCCGGCGTGGGACAGAATTGAAAAACTGTTTTTT. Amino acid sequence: CASSPAWDRIEKLFF.

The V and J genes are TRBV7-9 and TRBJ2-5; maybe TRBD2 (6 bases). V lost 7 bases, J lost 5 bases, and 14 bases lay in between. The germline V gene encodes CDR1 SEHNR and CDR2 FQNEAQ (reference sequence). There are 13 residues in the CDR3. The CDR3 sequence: CASNAREWETQYF. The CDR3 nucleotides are TGTGCCAGCAACGCTCGGGAGTGGGAGACCCAGTACTTC.

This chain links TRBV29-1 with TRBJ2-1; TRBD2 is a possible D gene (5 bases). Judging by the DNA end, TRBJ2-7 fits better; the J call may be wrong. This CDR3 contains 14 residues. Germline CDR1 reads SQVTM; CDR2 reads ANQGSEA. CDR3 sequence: CSVVGENAYNEQYF. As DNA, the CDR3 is TGCAGCGTTGTCGGGGAGAACGCCTACAATGAGCAGTACTTC.

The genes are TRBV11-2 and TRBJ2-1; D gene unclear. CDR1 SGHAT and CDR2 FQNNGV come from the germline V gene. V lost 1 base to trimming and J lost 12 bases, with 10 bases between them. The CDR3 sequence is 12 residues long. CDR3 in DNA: TGTGCCAGCAGCTTAGTTGGGCCTGGGCAGTTCTTC. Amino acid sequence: CASSLVGPGQFF.

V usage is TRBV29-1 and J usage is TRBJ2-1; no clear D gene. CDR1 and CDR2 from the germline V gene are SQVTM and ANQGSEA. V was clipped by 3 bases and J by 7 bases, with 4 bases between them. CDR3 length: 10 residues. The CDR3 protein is CSVDWNEQFF. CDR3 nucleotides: TGCAGCGTTGATTGGAATGAGCAGTTCTTC.

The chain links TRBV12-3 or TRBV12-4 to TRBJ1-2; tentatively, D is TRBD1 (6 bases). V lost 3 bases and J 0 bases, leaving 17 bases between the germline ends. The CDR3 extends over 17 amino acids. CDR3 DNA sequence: TGTGCCAGCAGTTTGAAGGTTACAGGGCCTCCTAACTATGGCTACACCTTC. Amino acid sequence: CASSLKVTGPPNYGYTF.

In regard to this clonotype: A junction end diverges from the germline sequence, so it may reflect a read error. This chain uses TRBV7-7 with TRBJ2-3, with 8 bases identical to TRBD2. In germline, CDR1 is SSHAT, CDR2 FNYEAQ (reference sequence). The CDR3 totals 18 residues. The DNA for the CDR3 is TGTGCTAGCAGCTTAGAAGCCGGGACTAGAGAATTCACAGATACGCAGTATTTT. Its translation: CASSLEAGTREFTDTQYF.

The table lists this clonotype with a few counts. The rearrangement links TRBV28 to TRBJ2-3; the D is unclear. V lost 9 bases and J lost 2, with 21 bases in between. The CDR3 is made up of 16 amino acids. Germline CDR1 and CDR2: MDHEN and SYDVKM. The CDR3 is CASNPPTPLNTDTQYF. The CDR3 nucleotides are TGTGCCAGTAACCCCCCGACACCTCTAAACACAGATACGCAGTATTTT.

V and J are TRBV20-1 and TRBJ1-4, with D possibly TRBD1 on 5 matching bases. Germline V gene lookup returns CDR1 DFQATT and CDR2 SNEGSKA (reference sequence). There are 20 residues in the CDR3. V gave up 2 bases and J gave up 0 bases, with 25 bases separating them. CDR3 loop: CSARPLDGRGWRATNEKLFF. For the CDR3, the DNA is TGCAGTGCTAGACCCCTAGACGGGAGGGGTTGGCGTGCAACTAATGAAAAACTGTTTTTT.

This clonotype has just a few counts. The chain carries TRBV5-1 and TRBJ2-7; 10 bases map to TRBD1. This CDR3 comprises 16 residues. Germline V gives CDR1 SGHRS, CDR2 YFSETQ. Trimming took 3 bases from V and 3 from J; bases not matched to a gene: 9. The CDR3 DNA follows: TGCGCCAGCAGCTCGGTCGGGACAGGGGAACTCTACGAGCAGTACTTC. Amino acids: CASSSVGTGELYEQYF.

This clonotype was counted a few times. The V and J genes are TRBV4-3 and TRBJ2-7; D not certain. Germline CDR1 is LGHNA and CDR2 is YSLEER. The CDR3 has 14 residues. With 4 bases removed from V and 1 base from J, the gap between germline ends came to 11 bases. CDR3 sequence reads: CASSPVRPSYEQYF. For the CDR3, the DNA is TGCGCCAGCAGCCCCGTCCGTCCTTCCTACGAGCAGTACTTC.

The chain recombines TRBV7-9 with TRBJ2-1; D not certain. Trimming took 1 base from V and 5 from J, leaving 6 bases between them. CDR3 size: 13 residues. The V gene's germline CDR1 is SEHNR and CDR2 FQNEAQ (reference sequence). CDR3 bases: TGTGCCAGCAGCTTAGAGGGAAACAATGAGCAGTTCTTC. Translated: CASSLEGNNEQFF.

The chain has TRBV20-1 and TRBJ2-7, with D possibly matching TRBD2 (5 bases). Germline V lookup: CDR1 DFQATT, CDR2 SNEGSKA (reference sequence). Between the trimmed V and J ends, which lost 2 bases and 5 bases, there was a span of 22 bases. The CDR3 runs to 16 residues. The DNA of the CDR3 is TGCAGTGCTAGACCGTCTGAGGGATTCCCCTCTAACGAGCAGTACTTC. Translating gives CSARPSEGFPSNEQYF.

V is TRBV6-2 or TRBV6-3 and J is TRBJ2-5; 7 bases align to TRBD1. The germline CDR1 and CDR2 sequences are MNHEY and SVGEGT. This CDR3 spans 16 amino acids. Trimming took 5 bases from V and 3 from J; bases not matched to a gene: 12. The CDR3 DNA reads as TGTGCCAGCAGTCACGAACTCGGGACAGTTGAAGAGACCCAGTACTTC. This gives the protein CASSHELGTVEETQYF.

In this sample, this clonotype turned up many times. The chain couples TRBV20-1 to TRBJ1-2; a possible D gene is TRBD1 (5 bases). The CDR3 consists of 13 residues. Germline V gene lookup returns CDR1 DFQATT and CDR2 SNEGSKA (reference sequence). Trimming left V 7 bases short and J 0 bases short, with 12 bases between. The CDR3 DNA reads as TGCAGTGTAGGGGCAGAAGCTAACTATGGCTACACCTTC. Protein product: CSVGAEANYGYTF.

The CDR3: CASRATMNTGELFF. The CDR3 nucleotides read TGTGCCAGCAGAGCCACTATGAACACCGGGGAGCTGTTTTTT. The V and J genes are TRBV6-2 or TRBV6-3 and TRBJ2-2; D call uncertain. This CDR3 has 14 residues. In germline, CDR1 is MNHEY, CDR2 SVGEGT. The V gene lost 6 bases and the J gene lost 1 base, with 9 bases spanning the gap.

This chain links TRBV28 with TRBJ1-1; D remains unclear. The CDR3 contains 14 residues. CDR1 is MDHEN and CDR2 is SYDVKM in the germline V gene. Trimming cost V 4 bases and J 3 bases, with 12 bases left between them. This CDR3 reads CASSSLVADTEAFF. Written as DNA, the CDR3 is TGTGCCAGCAGTTCCCTTGTCGCGGACACTGAAGCTTTCTTT.

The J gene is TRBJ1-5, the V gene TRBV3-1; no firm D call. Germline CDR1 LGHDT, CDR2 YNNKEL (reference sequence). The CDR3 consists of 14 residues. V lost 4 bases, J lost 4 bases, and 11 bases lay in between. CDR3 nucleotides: TGTGCCAGCAGCCCACCCGACTGGAATCAGCCCCAGCATTTT. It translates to CASSPPDWNQPQHF.